This passage covers 5 T cell receptor beta chains from one sample sequenced in a study of CD8+CD57+ T cells in acquired aplastic anemia. The TCR beta profiling, which covered VDJ combination and CDR3 sequence, was carried out using genomic DNA as the template. TCRdb processed the reads anew with MiXCR; each CDR3 protein has one entry. The sample has approximately 300,000 distinct CDR3 sequences, 45% to 65% seen once. Sequenced patients had shown CD8+CD57+ cell expansion by flow cytometry. The sequenced sample consisted of sorted CD4+, CD8+, or CD8+CD57+ T cells (not recorded which) from PBMCs. The receptor set was obtained from a human donor with aplastic anemia.

J is TRBJ2-2 and V is TRBV20-1; the match to TRBD1 covers 10 bases. CDR1 and CDR2 from the germline V gene are DFQATT and SNEGSKA (reference sequence). This CDR3 has 16 residues. V shed 0 bases, J shed 7 bases, and the junction held 8 bases outside the gene matches. CDR3 nucleotides: TGCAGTGCTAGAGATCGTAGACAGGGGGCCTACGGGGAGCTGTTTTTT. It translates to CSARDRRQGAYGELFF.

This clonotype was seen a handful of times. The chain links TRBV2 to TRBJ1-1; D perhaps matches TRBD1 (5 bases). This CDR3 comprises 13 residues. From germline, CDR1 is SNHLY and CDR2 FYNNEI. Between the trimmed V and J ends, which lost 6 bases and 6 bases, there was a span of 14 bases. CDR3 loop: CASSKDSTPEAFF. The CDR3 DNA is TGTGCCAGCAGCAAAGACAGTACGCCTGAAGCTTTCTTT.

This chain uses TRBV29-1 with TRBJ2-7, with D maybe TRBD1 (6 bases). CDR1 is SQVTM and CDR2 is ANQGSEA in the germline V gene. Trimming stripped 7 bases from V and 2 bases from J, with 12 bases between. The CDR3 extends over 12 amino acids. CDR3 loop: CSARTEAYEQYF. The CDR3 DNA reads TGCAGCGCCCGGACAGAAGCCTACGAGCAGTACTTC.

A word on this clonotype: A much more abundant neighbour one base away suggests this may be a read error. J is TRBJ1-2 and V is TRBV6-2 or TRBV6-3; D gene unclear. V was shortened by 6 bases and J by 5 bases, with 13 bases between the two germline ends. CDR1 is MNHEY and CDR2 is SVGEGT in the germline V gene. This CDR3 spans 13 amino acids. CDR3 in DNA: TGTGCCAGCAGCCCGGGCAGCCTATATGGCTACACCTTC. The encoded protein is CASSPGSLYGYTF.

On this clonotype: Without the conserved terminal phenylalanine or tryptophan, this CDR3 likely stems from a read error. The chain couples TRBV10-1 to TRBJ2-7; 9 bases are a match to TRBD1. The germline V gene encodes CDR1 WNHNN and CDR2 SYGVQD (reference sequence). The CDR3 length is 14 residues. The CDR3 DNA is TGTGCCAGCACCTCACAGGGGGCTTGGAACGAGCAGTACCTC. It specifies CASTSQGAWNEQYL.